This TCR beta chain was observed in a study of OX40 agonist ivuxolimab in advanced cancers. Germline V gene sequence: CDR1 SGHKS, CDR2 YYEKEE (reference sequence). Trimming cost V 0 bases and J 6 bases; bases outside gene matches: 3. The CDR3 covers 16 residues. Profiled with immunoSEQ multiplex PCR; TCRdb holds only in-frame clones, not every one. In the table there are fewer than 40,000 clones, over 80% of which are singletons. The input for sequencing was CD4+ or CD8+ T cells sorted from blood, taken in a trial of the OX40 agonist ivuxolimab. The receptor comes from an adult with an advanced solid tumor such as melanoma, head and neck, liver or kidney cancer. The chain couples TRBV5-5 to TRBJ2-2, with 12 bases identical to TRBD1. CDR3 in DNA: TGTGCCAGCAGCTTGGTAGGGACAGGGGGCCCCGGGGAGCTGTTTTTT. Its translation: CASSLVGTGGPGELFF.